This T cell receptor (beta chain) appears in the sequencing data of a study of GPR56 and killer-like receptors on CD4 memory cells (dated by TCRdb to about 2019). The study in broad terms: According to the study's proposal, human CD4+ memory T-cell differentiation and cytokine production potential are marked by the progressive acquisition of KLRB1, KLRG1, GPR56 and then KLRF1. The study described its healthy blood donors as age-matched to the liver disease patients, who had a median age of 68 years.

This clonotype is medium-sized (0.01 to 0.1%) by its frequency; no count is available. Its cognate antigen has yet to be identified. Five KLR/GPR56-defined CD4+ populations were enriched by fluorescence-activated cell sorting before TCRbeta sequencing. To test a linear memory differentiation pathway, the researchers sequenced TCRbeta repertoires from five CD4+ T-cell subsets that were defined by expression of KLRB1, KLRG1, GPR56 and KLRF1. TCR-sequenced cells came from peripheral blood of healthy control individuals, reported as five donors in the TCRbeta analysis figure. Heparinized peripheral blood was collected, and every sample was processed within one hour of retrieval. To isolate peripheral blood mononuclear cells, blood was diluted 1:2 in PBS and put through Biocoll density gradient centrifugation at room temperature. CD4+ T cells were enriched from freshly isolated PBMCs by magnetic sorting with anti-CD4 MicroBeads before flow sorting. A BD FACSAria II was used to sort CD4+ T cells enriched from PBMCs of healthy donors according to marker expression. For surface staining, the researchers used Miltenyi Biotec antibodies: anti-KLRB1 clone 191B8, anti-KLRF1 clone 4A4.D10 and anti-KLRG1 clone REA261.

General findings and caveats noted by the study authors: The authors took the finding that clones dominating late populations 4 and 5 were also present in early populations 1 and 2 as evidence for linear differentiation. Low clonal frequency was observed in the marker-negative population, and a progressive increase in clonal frequency, with a corresponding decrease in TCRbeta diversity, was observed along the proposed pathway. Rather than full repertoires, the diversity and similarity analyses used only the 100 most expanded clones in each population. Overlap of TCR repertoires was observed especially between the late populations 4 and 5, and partly population 3.

The CDR3 runs 15 amino acids, cysteine and phenylalanine included. No DNA accompanies this entry. The germline V gene supplies CDR1 SGHTA and CDR2 FQGNSA. This sample was sequenced with an Illumina HiSeq 2500. Sequencing libraries were built by amplifying the recombined TCRbeta locus with a previously published PCR protocol. From the authors' description of their analysis: Reads whose average quality score was below 30 were removed, and the reads that remained were processed with IMSEQ. Each clonotype was defined by the combination of Vbeta gene, Jbeta gene and CDR3 amino acid sequence. To quantify how much the repertoires of different populations overlapped, the Morisita-Horn index was computed on the top 100 expanded clones. Renyi diversity profiles calculated on the top 100 expanded clones were used to evaluate clonal diversity. TCRdb reprocessed the raw reads; every CDR3 protein sequence is a single record, and DNA is not supplied. Here the V and J calls rest on TCRdb's processing, not on the authors' analysis. This sample's listing comprises roughly 2,000 distinct CDR3 sequences. The leading ten clones occupy roughly 5.6% of the sample.

Sequenced sample: memory CD4+ T cells from blood. This chain is built from TRBV7-2 and TRBJ2-5; TCRdb picks TRBD1, but there is no DNA to check that call. This receptor was taken from a human donor in good health. The CDR3 region reads CASSYNRGQSETQYF.